Shown below are 11 T cell receptor beta chains from a single sample sequenced in a study of T cell responses to AZD1222 COVID-19 vaccine (dated by TCRdb to about 2021). The library was produced with the immunoSEQ multiplex PCR assay. Not all clones reach the TCRdb copy of this immuneACCESS table, which keeps in-frame sequences only. Checked studies attribute under half of the gap to unresolved V genes and leave the rest unexplained. The sample profile shows some 140,000 clones; around 89% of them were found once. The ten most abundant clones make up less than 3.5% of the sample. In the paper's terms, the time point label means: baseline before first vaccination. This sample comprised peripheral blood, obtained on day 0 of AZD1222 vaccination. The receptors originated from an adult in good health.

The rearrangement uses TRBV4-3 and TRBJ1-2; D might be TRBD1 (5 bases). The germline V gene encodes CDR1 LGHNA and CDR2 YSLEER. CDR3 length equals 14 residues. Deletions cut 0 bases from V and 7 bases from J, with 12 bases between. For the CDR3, the DNA is TGCGCCAGCAGCCAAGATCGCGCAGGGCCTGGCTACACCTTC. It yields the protein CASSQDRAGPGYTF.

The gene calls are TRBV5-4 and TRBJ1-1; D gene uncertain. Per germline, CDR1 SGHNT and CDR2 YYREEE (reference sequence). Trimming pared 0 bases from V and 0 bases from J, leaving 12 bases between. The CDR3 consists of 16 residues. The DNA for the CDR3 is TGTGCCAGCAGCTTGGAAGGAGGCCTGATGAACACTGAAGCTTTCTTT. Residues: CASSLEGGLMNTEAFF.

DNA of the CDR3: TGCGCCAGCAGCCCCGAGCCGTACACCGGGGAGCTGTTTTTT. This translates into CASSPEPYTGELFF. V and J are TRBV4-3 and TRBJ2-2; no definite D call. V lost 4 bases, J lost 3 bases, and 9 bases lay in between. The CDR3 consists of 14 residues. CDR1 is LGHNA, CDR2 YSLEER, per germline.

The chain joins TRBV10-3 to TRBJ1-6; tentatively, D is TRBD1 (5 bases). CDR3 length: 14 amino acids. V lost 6 bases and J 9 bases, leaving 15 bases between the germline ends. Germline CDR1 ENHRY, CDR2 SYGVKD. The CDR3 DNA sequence: TGTGCCATCAGCCAGGCAGGGCAGAGTTCACCCCTCCACTTT. Its protein is CAISQAGQSSPLHF.

This clone was picked up a small number of times. The chain employs TRBV4-2 and TRBJ1-1; 9 bases line up with TRBD1. Germline V gene sequence: CDR1 LGHNA, CDR2 YNFKEQ. The CDR3 runs to 16 residues. Germline trimming cut 4 bases from V and 3 bases from J; bases unmatched to any gene: 9. In nucleotides, the CDR3 is TGTGCCAGCAGCCTACAACAGGGGGCGAAAGACACTGAAGCTTTCTTT. Translated: CASSLQQGAKDTEAFF.

The chain recombines TRBV27 with TRBJ1-1; weak D call: TRBD1 (5 bases). The CDR3 has 11 residues. Trimming shortened V by 3 bases and J by 11 bases, and 10 bases separated the two germline ends. The germline CDR1 and CDR2 sequences are MNHEY and SMNVEV (reference sequence). The CDR3 protein is CASSFGGWAFF. The CDR3 bases are TGTGCCAGCAGTTTCGGGGGGTGGGCTTTCTTT.

This chain uses TRBV7-9 with TRBJ1-6; D may be TRBD1 (6 bases). Germline V gives CDR1 SEHNR, CDR2 FQNEAQ (reference sequence). Trimming cost V 3 bases and J 10 bases, with 7 bases left between them. This CDR3 region has 12 residues. CDR3 in DNA: TGTGCCAGCAGCTTGGGGGGCTCACCCCTCCACTTT. Translation: CASSLGGSPLHF.

V and J are TRBV10-3 and TRBJ1-3; D is uncertain. Germline CDR1 is ENHRY and CDR2 is SYGVKD. The CDR3 consists of 12 residues. Between the trimmed V and J ends, which lost 9 bases and 0 bases, there was a span of 6 bases. The CDR3 DNA is TGTGCCATGAGCCTCTCTGGAAACACCATATATTTT. Its translation is CAMSLSGNTIYF.

The chain employs TRBV6-5 and TRBJ1-4; TRBD1 might be the D (5 bases). Looked up from germline, CDR1 is MNHEY and CDR2 is SVGAGI. Trimming removed 5 bases from V and 14 bases from J, with 24 bases in between. The CDR3 covers 15 residues. The CDR3 nucleotides read TGTGCCAGCAGTCGAACCGGGGCTGCGTTAAGAGAGCTGTTTTTT. This encodes CASSRTGAALRELFF.

This clone showed up just once. The chain recombines TRBV3-1 (or the pseudogene TRBV3-2) with TRBJ2-7, with D tentatively TRBD1 (5 bases). CDR3 size: 13 residues. Germline loops: CDR1 LGHDT, CDR2 YNNKEL (reference sequence). Trimming took 6 bases from V and 4 from J, leaving 13 bases between them. In DNA, the CDR3 is TGTGCCAGCAGTAGCCTAGGGGAATACGAGCAGTACTTC. As protein: CASSSLGEYEQYF.

This sequence joins TRBV6-5 and TRBJ1-5; the D is unclear. Looked up from germline, CDR1 is MNHEY and CDR2 is SVGAGI. V lost 0 bases and J 1 base, leaving 7 bases between the germline ends. This CDR3 has 15 residues. CDR3: CASSYSSRSNQPQHF. The CDR3 nucleotides are TGTGCCAGCAGTTACTCTTCCAGAAGCAATCAGCCCCAGCATTTT.